This T cell receptor beta chain is from a study of Ad26.COV2.S vaccination and SARS-CoV-2 variants. Overall study: Once or twice, 56 days apart, Ad26.COV2.S was delivered intramuscularly. Regarding the study as a whole: Vaccinees showed greater spike-specific TCR breadth than placebo recipients.

Here immunoSEQ multiplex PCR was the method, and the copy in TCRdb shows in-frame clones only, minus some. The repertoire holds hundreds of thousands of clones, with roughly 90% as singletons. Concerning this clone: As yet, its antigen is unknown.

The CDR3 is made up of 13 amino acids. The germline gives CDR1 LNHDA, CDR2 SQIVND (reference sequence). Trimming took off 10 bases at V and 2 bases at J, with 13 bases between the two ends. Treatment reported: some 20 received Ad26.COV2.S at low or high dose, single or two shots; roughly five received placebo; per-sample allocation not given. Sample collection was performed on day 63 after the first vaccine or placebo injection. The chain joins TRBV19 to TRBJ2-3; D remains unclear. Source: peripheral blood, taken in a trial of Ad26.COV2.S vaccine versus placebo. This receptor was obtained from a person aged 18-65 years who received the Ad26.COV2.S COVID-19 vaccine or a placebo. The DNA for the CDR3 is TGTGCCACCAAGGACCGAACCACAGATACGCAGTATTTT. Translated: CATKDRTTDTQYF.